The rows below give T cell receptor beta chains drawn from one sample of a study of T cells in Graves' hyperthyroidism and ophthalmopathy. TCRdb reprocessed the multiplex PCR reads via MiXCR and lists one record per CDR3 protein. The sample consists of around 480,000 distinct CDR3 sequences, approximately 15% of them appearing once. Material for sequencing was blood. These receptors all stem from a woman younger than 35 with Graves' hyperthyroidism. Both conserved end residues are part of each CDR3. D genes are given only for firm matches.

V,D,J,CDR3
TRBV5-4,TRBD1,TRBJ1-2,CASSLARRGQYGYTF
TRBV20-1,TRBD2,TRBJ2-1,CSARDLGLAGGRGQFF
TRBV3-1,TRBD2,TRBJ2-1,CASSQDAGPGLAGGPGNEQFF
TRBV20-1,TRBD1,TRBJ2-3,CSASPGQVFTDTQYF
TRBV29-1,-,TRBJ1-1,CSVVRAQGTEAFF
TRBV6-4,-,TRBJ2-3,CASSVRATDTQYF
TRBV3-1,-,TRBJ2-5,CASSQRGGSETQYF
TRBV5-1,-,TRBJ2-2,CASSWTDGNTGELFF
TRBV11-3,-,TRBJ1-1,CASSFGGEGMAFF
TRBV19,TRBD2,TRBJ2-7,CASSTAGGLGEQYF
TRBV9,-,TRBJ1-1,CASSVVGGNTEAFF
TRBV12-3/TRBV12-4,TRBD2,TRBJ2-1,CASSFGSGRGNEQFF
TRBV6-1,TRBD1,TRBJ2-3,CASIRRTGVSDTQYF
TRBV27,-,TRBJ1-5,CASSSASNQPQHF
TRBV4-2,TRBD2,TRBJ2-1,CASSQNLAGGGHNEQFF
TRBV11-3,TRBD1,TRBJ2-1,CASLGQGAHNEQFF
TRBV6-1,-,TRBJ1-4,CASSEADRNNEKLFF
TRBV11-2,-,TRBJ2-3,CASSLEFITDTQYF
TRBV12-3/TRBV12-4,TRBD2,TRBJ2-2,CASSLQGSGSPTGELFF
TRBV20-1,-,TRBJ1-1,CSARSSRVIAEAFF
TRBV5-1,TRBD2,TRBJ2-3,CASSSRLAGSTDTQYF
TRBV29-1,-,TRBJ2-7,CSATLGSGGITLYEQYF
TRBV3-1,TRBD2,TRBJ2-1,CASSYVLAGEYQFF
TRBV6-6,-,TRBJ2-1,CASSYLGLGNEQFF
TRBV5-1,TRBD2,TRBJ2-3,CASSSGLPLAGGGDTQYF
TRBV19,-,TRBJ2-1,CASSILLSEYEQFF
TRBV20-1,TRBD1,TRBJ2-7,CSADRGPNEQYF
TRBV12-3/TRBV12-4,-,TRBJ2-5,CASSLQQTQETQYF
TRBV3-1,TRBD2,TRBJ2-1,CASSHGLARGDEQFF
TRBV6-1,TRBD1,TRBJ1-6,CASRAGGPLHF
TRBV12-3/TRBV12-4,-,TRBJ1-2,CASSEQGWGYTF
TRBV14,-,TRBJ2-2,CASSYDRPPTGELFF
TRBV6-1,TRBD2,TRBJ2-1,CASKSGRPNNEQFF
TRBV29-1,-,TRBJ1-2,CSVEAPLDNYGYTF
TRBV12-3/TRBV12-4,-,TRBJ1-1,CASSVRVANTEAFF
TRBV12-3/TRBV12-4,-,TRBJ2-6,CASSLSELAGANVLTF
TRBV3-1,TRBD1,TRBJ1-2,CASSPTGQGSAGYTF
TRBV5-1,-,TRBJ1-1,CASSLVETVTEAFF
TRBV20-1,TRBD1,TRBJ1-5,CSARDLLRTGHQPQHF
TRBV10-3,-,TRBJ1-5,CAISERRVGQGPNQPQHF
TRBV7-6,-,TRBJ2-1,CASTAEASPGYEQFF
TRBV19,TRBD1,TRBJ1-5,CASSIWATGAGQPQHF
TRBV14,TRBD2,TRBJ2-3,CASSQGLTIFTDTQYF
TRBV2,-,TRBJ2-5,CASSEPTELQETQYF
TRBV20-1,-,TRBJ1-4,CSADDRFKPEASNEKLFF
TRBV7-3,TRBD2,TRBJ2-1,CASSRGVGGRTNEQFF
TRBV20-1,TRBD1,TRBJ2-5,CSAPPPETGVGETQYF
TRBV6-5,-,TRBJ1-4,CASSYGSRGANEKLFF
TRBV19,TRBD2,TRBJ2-2,CASSIAGGVTGELFF
TRBV27,-,TRBJ1-5,CASKGLGRTQPQHF
TRBV6-1,-,TRBJ1-2,CASRTTGQGLPQGYTF
TRBV7-3,-,TRBJ2-5,CASSFLTGVVVETQYF
TRBV20-1,-,TRBJ1-5,CSARDPDGNQPQHF
TRBV9,-,TRBJ1-4,CASSVAGTWTREKLFF
TRBV29-1,-,TRBJ2-6,CSVLGVSGANVLTF
TRBV2,TRBD1,TRBJ1-2,CASSEERQGYGYTF
TRBV5-1,TRBD2,TRBJ2-3,CASSPGRGLAGSTDTQYF
TRBV18,TRBD1,TRBJ1-2,CASSTGQGFYGYTF
TRBV6-5,-,TRBJ1-5,CASSYSGGSNQPQHF